The 5 T cell receptor beta chains in this list originate from one sample, sequenced in a study of blood T cells in healthy people across ages. For the second PCR, which ran for roughly 6 to 12 cycles, a sample-barcoded 5' primer and a J-beta primer mix were used. A single record per CDR3 protein comes from TCRdb applying MiXCR to the 5' RACE reads. The profile covers 2 million or so distinct CDR3 sequences, with 49% appearing a single time and less than 2.5% taken by the ten largest. Input material: blood. The receptors shown here come from a woman between 40 and 55 years old in good health.

The chain employs TRBV6-5 and TRBJ2-7; 7 bases are a match to TRBD1. The CDR3 totals 16 residues. Germline values: CDR1 MNHEY, CDR2 SVGAGI. V was clipped by 4 bases and J by 2 bases; unmatched bases: 11. This CDR3 reads CASSSGQSRPPYEQYF. The CDR3 nucleotides are TGTGCCAGCAGTTCGGGACAGTCTCGACCCCCCTACGAGCAGTACTTC.

The V gene is TRBV20-1, the J gene TRBJ2-7; D is unclear. Germline-derived CDR1 and CDR2 are DFQATT and SNEGSKA (reference sequence). This CDR3 is 14 amino acids long. Trimming cost V 1 base and J 3 bases, with 13 bases left between them. CDR3 residues: CSARALGTNYEQYF. Written as DNA, the CDR3 is TGCAGTGCTAGAGCTCTGGGCACCAACTACGAGCAGTACTTC.

This clonotype has a handful of counts. The chain links TRBV13 to TRBJ2-7; D is ambiguous. Judging by the DNA end, TRBJ2-5 fits better; the J call may be wrong. The CDR3 is 14 residues long. Germline V gene data show CDR1 as PRHDT and CDR2 as FYEKMQ (reference sequence). CDR3 in amino acids: CASSLKTAQETQYF. In DNA form, the CDR3 reads TGTGCCAGCAGCTTAAAGACTGCCCAAGAGACCCAGTACTTC.

This clonotype turned up a few times. This chain uses TRBV7-9 with TRBJ2-5; D remains unclear. The V and J ends lost 3 bases and 3 bases respectively, with 14 bases between them. Germline V CDR1 and CDR2: SEHNR, FQNEAQ (reference sequence). The CDR3 sequence is 15 residues long. CDR3: CASSFPGQNEETQYF. DNA of the CDR3: TGTGCCAGCAGCTTTCCTGGCCAAAACGAAGAGACCCAGTACTTC.

V is TRBV6-2 or TRBV6-3 and J is TRBJ1-1; 9 nucleotides agree with TRBD1. CDR3 length equals 19 residues. Germline CDR1 is MNHEY and CDR2 is SVGEGT. V dropped 2 bases and J dropped 0; count of bases not matched to a gene: 13. The CDR3, as DNA: TGTGCCAGCAGTTACCCCACTGTCCCGGGACAGGGTTTGAACACTGAAGCTTTCTTT. Translated: CASSYPTVPGQGLNTEAFF.